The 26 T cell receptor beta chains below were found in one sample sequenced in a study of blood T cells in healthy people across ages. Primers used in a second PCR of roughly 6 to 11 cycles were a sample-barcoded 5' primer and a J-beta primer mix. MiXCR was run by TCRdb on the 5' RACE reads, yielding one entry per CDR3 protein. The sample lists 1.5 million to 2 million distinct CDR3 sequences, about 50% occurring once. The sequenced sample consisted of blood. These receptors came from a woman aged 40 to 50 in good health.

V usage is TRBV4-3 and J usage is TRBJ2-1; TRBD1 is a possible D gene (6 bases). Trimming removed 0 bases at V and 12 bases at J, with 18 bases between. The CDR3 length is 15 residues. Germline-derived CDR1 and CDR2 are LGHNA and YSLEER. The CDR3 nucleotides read TGCGCCAGCAGCCAAGAGGGGACAAGAACAGATACGCAGTTCTTC. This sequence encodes CASSQEGTRTDTQFF.

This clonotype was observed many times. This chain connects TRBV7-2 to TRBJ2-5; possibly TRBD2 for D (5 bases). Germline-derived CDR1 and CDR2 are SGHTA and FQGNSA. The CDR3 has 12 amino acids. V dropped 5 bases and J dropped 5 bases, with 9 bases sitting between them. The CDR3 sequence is CASSRPGETQYF. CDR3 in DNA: TGTGCCAGCAGCCGACCGGGGGAGACCCAGTACTTC.

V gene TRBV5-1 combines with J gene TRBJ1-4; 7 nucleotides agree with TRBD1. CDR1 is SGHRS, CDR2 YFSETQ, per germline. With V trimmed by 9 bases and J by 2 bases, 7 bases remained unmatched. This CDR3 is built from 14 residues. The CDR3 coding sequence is TGCGCCACGAAACCGACAGGGACTAATGAAAAACTGTTTTTT. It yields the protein CATKPTGTNEKLFF.

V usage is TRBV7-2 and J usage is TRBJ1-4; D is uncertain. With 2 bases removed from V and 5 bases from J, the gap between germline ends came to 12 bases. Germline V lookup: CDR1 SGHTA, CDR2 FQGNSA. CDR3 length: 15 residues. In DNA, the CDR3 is TGTGCCAGCAGCTTATCGCAGACGGGAAATGAAAAACTGTTTTTT. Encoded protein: CASSLSQTGNEKLFF.

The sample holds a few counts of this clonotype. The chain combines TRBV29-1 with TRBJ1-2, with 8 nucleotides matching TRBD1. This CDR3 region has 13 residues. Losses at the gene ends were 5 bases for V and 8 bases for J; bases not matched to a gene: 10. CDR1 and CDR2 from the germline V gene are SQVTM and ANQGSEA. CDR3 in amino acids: CSVKVTGVDGYTF. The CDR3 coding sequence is TGCAGCGTTAAAGTGACAGGGGTCGACGGCTACACCTTC.

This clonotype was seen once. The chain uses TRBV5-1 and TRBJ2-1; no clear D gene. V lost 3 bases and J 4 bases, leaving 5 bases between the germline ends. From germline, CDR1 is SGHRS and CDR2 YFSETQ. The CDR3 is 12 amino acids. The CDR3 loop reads CASSSKYNEQFF. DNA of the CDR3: TGCGCCAGCAGCTCGAAATACAATGAGCAGTTCTTC.

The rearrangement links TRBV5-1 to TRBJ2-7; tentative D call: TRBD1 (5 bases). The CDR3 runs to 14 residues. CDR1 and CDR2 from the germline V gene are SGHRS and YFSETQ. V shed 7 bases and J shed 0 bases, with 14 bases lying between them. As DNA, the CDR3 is TGCGCCAGCGGAACCGCAGGGAACTCCTACGAGCAGTACTTC. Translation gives CASGTAGNSYEQYF. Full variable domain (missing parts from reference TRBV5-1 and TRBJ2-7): KAGVTQTPRYLIKTRGQQVTLSCSPISGHRSVSWYQQTPGQGLQFLFEYFSETQRNKGNFPGRFSGRQFSNSRSEMNVSTLELGDSALYLCASGTAGNSYEQYFGPGTRLTVT.

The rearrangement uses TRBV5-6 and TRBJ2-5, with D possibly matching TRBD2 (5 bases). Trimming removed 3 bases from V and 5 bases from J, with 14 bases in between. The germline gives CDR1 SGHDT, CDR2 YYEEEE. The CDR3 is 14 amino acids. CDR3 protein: CASSSLAVVETQYF. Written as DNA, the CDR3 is TGTGCCAGCAGCTCGCTAGCTGTGGTGGAGACCCAGTACTTC.

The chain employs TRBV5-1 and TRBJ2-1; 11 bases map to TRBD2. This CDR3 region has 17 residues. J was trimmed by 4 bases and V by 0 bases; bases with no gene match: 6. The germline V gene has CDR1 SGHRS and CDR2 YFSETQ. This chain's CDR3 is CASSLGASGGPYNEQFF. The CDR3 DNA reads TGCGCCAGCAGCTTGGGAGCTAGCGGGGGGCCATACAATGAGCAGTTCTTC.

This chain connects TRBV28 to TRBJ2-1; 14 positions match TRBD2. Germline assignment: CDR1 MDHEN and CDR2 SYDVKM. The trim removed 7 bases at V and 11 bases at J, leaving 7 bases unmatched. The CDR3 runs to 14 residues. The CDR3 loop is CASTKRLAGGKQFF. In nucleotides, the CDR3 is TGTGCCAGCACAAAACGACTAGCGGGGGGGAAGCAGTTCTTC.

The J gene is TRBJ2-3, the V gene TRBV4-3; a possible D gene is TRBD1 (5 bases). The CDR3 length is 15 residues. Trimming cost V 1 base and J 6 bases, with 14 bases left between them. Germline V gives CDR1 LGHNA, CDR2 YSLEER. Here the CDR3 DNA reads TGCGCCAGCAGCCAAGGCGATCGTACAGGCGATACGCAGTATTTT. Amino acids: CASSQGDRTGDTQYF.

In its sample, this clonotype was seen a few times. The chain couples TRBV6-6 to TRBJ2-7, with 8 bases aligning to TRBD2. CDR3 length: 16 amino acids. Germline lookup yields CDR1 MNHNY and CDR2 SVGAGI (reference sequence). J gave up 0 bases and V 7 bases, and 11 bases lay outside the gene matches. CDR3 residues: CASTTRGGQSSYEQYF. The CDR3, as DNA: TGTGCCAGCACCACCCGGGGGGGCCAGAGCTCCTACGAGCAGTACTTC.

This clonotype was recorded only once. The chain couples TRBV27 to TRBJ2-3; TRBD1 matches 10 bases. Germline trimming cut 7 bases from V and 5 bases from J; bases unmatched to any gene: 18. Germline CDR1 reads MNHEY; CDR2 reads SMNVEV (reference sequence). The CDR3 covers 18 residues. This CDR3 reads CASNNNRQGASSLDTQYF. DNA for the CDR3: TGTGCCAGCAACAATAATCGACAGGGGGCATCGTCACTAGATACGCAGTATTTT.

This CDR3 reads CAISESNTWNSPLHF. The CDR3 coding sequence is TGTGCCATCAGTGAGTCGAACACTTGGAATTCACCCCTCCACTTT. V and J are TRBV10-3 and TRBJ1-6; D unresolved. Germline V gene lookup returns CDR1 ENHRY and CDR2 SYGVKD. The CDR3 is 15 amino acids. The ends were cut back, 0 bases at V and 7 bases at J, with 10 bases in the middle.

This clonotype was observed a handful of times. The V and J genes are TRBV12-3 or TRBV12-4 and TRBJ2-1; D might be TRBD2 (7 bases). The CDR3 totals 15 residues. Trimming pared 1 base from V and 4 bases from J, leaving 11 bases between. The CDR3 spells CASSLVAGAYNEQFF. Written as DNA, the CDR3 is TGTGCCAGCAGTTTAGTGGCGGGGGCTTACAATGAGCAGTTCTTC.

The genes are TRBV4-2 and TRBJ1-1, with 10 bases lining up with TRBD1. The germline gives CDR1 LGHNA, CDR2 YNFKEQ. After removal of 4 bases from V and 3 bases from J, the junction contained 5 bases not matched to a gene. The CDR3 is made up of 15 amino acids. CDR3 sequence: CASSRQGAGDTEAFF. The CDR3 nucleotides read TGTGCCAGCAGCCGACAGGGGGCTGGTGACACTGAAGCTTTCTTT.

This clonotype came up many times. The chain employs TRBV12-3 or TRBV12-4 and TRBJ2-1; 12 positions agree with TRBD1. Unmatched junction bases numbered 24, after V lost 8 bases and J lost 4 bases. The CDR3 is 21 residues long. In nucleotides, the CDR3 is TGTGCCAGCGCTACTAATTTAGGCACCGGGACAGGGGGCGATGGGTACAATGAGCAGTTCTTC. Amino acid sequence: CASATNLGTGTGGDGYNEQFF.

Here the CDR3 DNA reads TGTGCCAGCAGCATATGGACAGATGAAGCTTTCTTT. Translating it yields CASSIWTDEAFF. The rearrangement joins TRBV7-9 to TRBJ1-1; D perhaps matches TRBD1 (6 bases). V dropped 5 bases and J dropped 7 bases, with 11 bases sitting between them. Germline-derived CDR1 and CDR2 are SEHNR and FQNEAQ (reference sequence). The CDR3 sequence is 12 residues long.

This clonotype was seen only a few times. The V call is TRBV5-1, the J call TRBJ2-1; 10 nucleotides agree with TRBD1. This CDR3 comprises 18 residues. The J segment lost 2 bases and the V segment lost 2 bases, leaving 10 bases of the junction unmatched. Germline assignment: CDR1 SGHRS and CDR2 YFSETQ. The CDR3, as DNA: TGCGCCAGCAGCTTTCCCCCGACAGGGGGCAGCACCTACAATGAGCAGTTCTTC. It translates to CASSFPPTGGSTYNEQFF.

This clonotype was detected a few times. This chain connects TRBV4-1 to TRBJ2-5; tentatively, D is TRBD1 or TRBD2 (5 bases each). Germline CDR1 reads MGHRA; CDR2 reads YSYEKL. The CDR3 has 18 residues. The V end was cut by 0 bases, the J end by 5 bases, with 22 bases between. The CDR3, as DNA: TGCGCCAGCAGCCAAGATCGGGAAGGGGCCGGGGTCTTGGAGACCCAGTACTTC. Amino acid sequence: CASSQDREGAGVLETQYF.

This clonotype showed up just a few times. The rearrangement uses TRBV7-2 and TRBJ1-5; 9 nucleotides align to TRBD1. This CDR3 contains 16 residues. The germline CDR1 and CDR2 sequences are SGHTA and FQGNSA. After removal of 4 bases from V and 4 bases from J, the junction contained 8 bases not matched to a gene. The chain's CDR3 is CASSSSAGTGNQPQHF. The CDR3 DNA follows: TGTGCCAGCAGCTCTAGCGCGGGGACAGGGAATCAGCCCCAGCATTTT.

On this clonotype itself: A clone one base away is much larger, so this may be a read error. The CDR3 DNA follows: TGCGGTGCAAGAGGGGGGTACCAAGAGACCCAGTACTTC. Translated, it gives CGARGGYQETQYF. This chain uses TRBV20-1 with TRBJ2-5; D is possibly TRBD1 or TRBD2 (6 bases each). Looked up from germline, CDR1 is DFQATT and CDR2 is SNEGSKA (reference sequence). The length of the CDR3 is 13 residues.

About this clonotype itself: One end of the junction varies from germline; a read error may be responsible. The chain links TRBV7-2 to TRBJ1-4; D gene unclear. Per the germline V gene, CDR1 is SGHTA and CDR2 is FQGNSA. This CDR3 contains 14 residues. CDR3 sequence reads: CASSLGRNNDKLFF. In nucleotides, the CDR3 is TGTGCCAGCAGCTTAGGCCGGAATAATGACAAACTGTTTTTT.

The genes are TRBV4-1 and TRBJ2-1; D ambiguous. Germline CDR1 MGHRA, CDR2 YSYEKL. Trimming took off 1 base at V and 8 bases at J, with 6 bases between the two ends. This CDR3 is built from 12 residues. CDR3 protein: CASSQAPHEQFF. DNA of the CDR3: TGCGCCAGCAGCCAAGCCCCACATGAGCAGTTCTTC.

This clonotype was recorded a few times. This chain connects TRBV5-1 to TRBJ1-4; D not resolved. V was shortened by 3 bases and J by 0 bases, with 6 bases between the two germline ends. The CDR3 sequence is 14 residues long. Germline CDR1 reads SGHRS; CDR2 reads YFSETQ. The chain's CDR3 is CASSWRATNEKLFF. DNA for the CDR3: TGCGCCAGCAGCTGGAGGGCAACTAATGAAAAACTGTTTTTT.

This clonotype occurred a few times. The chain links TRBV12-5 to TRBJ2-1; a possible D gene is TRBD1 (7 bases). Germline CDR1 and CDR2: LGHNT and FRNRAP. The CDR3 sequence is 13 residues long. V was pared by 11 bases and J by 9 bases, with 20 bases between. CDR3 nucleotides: TGTGCTCGCCCGCGGGGACAGCCTCGTGAGCAGTTCTTC. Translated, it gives CARPRGQPREQFF.